This is a list of T cell receptor beta chains from one sample in a study of cytomegalovirus exposure and HLA in healthy donors. Method: immunoSEQ multiplex PCR; TCRdb's copy keeps in-frame clones and lacks some. This sample has about 140,000 clones; approximately 85% occur once, and the top ten carry around 0.54%. Sequenced input: PBMCs. The receptors were sampled from a middle-aged woman in good health and CMV-seronegative. The CDR3 runs from the conserved cysteine through the conserved F or W. D genes are given only for firm matches. Size is stated for part of the rows, as once, few or many counts, or as a class when the clone is expanded.

>TRBD2|TRBV19|.
CASSIDRERGSYNEQFF
>.|TRBV4-2|.
CASSQGEPDTEAFF
>.|TRBV28|.
CASTRGGFYNEQFF
>.|TRBV19|.
CASRPGLTITSSYNEQFF
>.|TRBV7-9|once
CASSRAADYEQYF
>TRBD2|TRBV19|.
CASRGLAGCNEQFF
>TRBD2|TRBV11-2|.
CASSLRDASGGSSTDTQYF
>TRBD1|TRBV19|.
CASSIRSTGGAYGYTF
>.|TRBV6-6|once
CASSYPQSRSGYTF
>TRBD1|TRBV9|few
CASSVAGQPTDTQYF
>.|TRBV2|.
CASRDTGTGANVLTF
>.|TRBV6-5|once
CASTLGQNTEAFF
>TRBD1|TRBV7-9|.
CSSSPRTGDTEAFF
>TRBD1|TRBV28|once
CASSPEGQGGGELFF
>.|TRBV11-2|.
CASRPGLAPGNGELFF
>.|TRBV19|.
CASSPRRGSDYEQYF
>.|TRBV21-1|.
CASSKGRLAGVNNEQFF
>TRBD1|TRBV7-2|.
CASSSDRADEKLFF
>TRBD2|TRBV19|.
CASSLTGTSGYEQFF
>.|TRBV9|.
CASSVGAKETQYF
>.|TRBV11-2|.
CASSSGQENEQFF
>TRBD1|TRBV7-2|.
CASSLGDRGLEQYF
>.|TRBV29-1|.
CSVGGLGANYGYTF
>TRBD2|TRBV28|once
CASSPGLAGNIQYF
>.|TRBV7-9|.
CSSSSLSSYNEQFF
>.|TRBV7-2|.
CASSTRDTQYF